This T cell receptor (beta chain) is drawn from a study of CD8 T cells in Susac syndrome. The authors sequenced TCR beta from blood CD8+ and CD4+ T cells. FACS was used to enrich TEMRA cells, whereas the CD8+ and CD4+ T cells were obtained by negative isolation. An input of about 0.5 to 1 ug of RNA was subjected to reverse transcription using random hexamers. Across 54 Vbeta and 13 Jbeta, immunoSEQ multiplex PCR amplified TCR beta CDR3. In TCRdb, the immunoSEQ multiplex PCR reads were re-called with MiXCR into one record per CDR3 protein. The data contain about 150,000 distinct CDR3 sequences, about 94% of them singletons. A remark on this clonotype: Mismatch with germline at one junction end may stem from a read error.

Germline V gives CDR1 DFQATT, CDR2 SNEGSKA (reference sequence). CDR3 length equals 15 residues. The receptor was isolated from a human donor with multiple sclerosis. The source material was CD8+ T cells from PBMCs. This rearrangement joins TRBV20-1 to TRBJ2-3; perhaps TRBD2 as D (6 bases). The DNA of the CDR3 is TGCAGTGCCAGAGGGTCAGGGAGGTATGGGGATACGCAGTATTTT. This translates into CSARGSGRYGDTQYF.